A single sample is the source of the 29 T cell receptor beta chains below, sequenced in a study of cytomegalovirus exposure and HLA in healthy donors. Both 60 Vbeta primers and 13 Jbeta primers went into the PCR. Assay used: immunoSEQ multiplex PCR; TCRdb lists only in-frame clones, some missing. The sample holds 150,000 to 200,000 clones. Source material: PBMCs. The receptors stem from a woman aged 18-29 years in good health and CMV-seropositive.

The V and J genes are TRBV2 and TRBJ2-3, with D perhaps TRBD2 (6 bases). CDR1 and CDR2 from the germline V gene are SNHLY and FYNNEI. This CDR3 contains 16 residues. Trimming removed 4 bases from V and 2 bases from J, with 16 bases in between. This CDR3 reads CASSVPLAGNTDTQYF. The CDR3 nucleotides read TGTGCCAGCAGTGTTCCACTGGCGGGAAACACAGATACGCAGTATTTT.

This chain uses TRBV7-2 with TRBJ1-3; 9 bases line up with TRBD1. Germline CDR1 SGHTA, CDR2 FQGNSA. The CDR3 spans 15 residues. Germline trimming cut 5 bases from V and 1 base from J; bases unmatched to any gene: 3. DNA of the CDR3: TGTGCCAGCAGCAAGGGACAGGGTTCTGGAAACACCATATATTTT. Amino acid sequence: CASSKGQGSGNTIYF.

This chain connects TRBV6-5 to TRBJ2-5; 14 nucleotides align to TRBD2. CDR3 length: 13 residues. Looked up from germline, CDR1 is MNHEY and CDR2 is SVGAGI. V lost 8 bases to trimming and J lost 14 bases; unmatched junction nucleotides: 10. The CDR3, as DNA: TGTGCCAGCGCGGGACTAGCGGGAGTCGGGCAATACTTC. It encodes CASAGLAGVGQYF.

The chain combines TRBV4-2 with TRBJ2-5; maybe TRBD2 (5 bases). Germline CDR1 LGHNA, CDR2 YNFKEQ. With 1 base removed from V and 2 bases from J, the gap between germline ends came to 11 bases. This CDR3 has 15 residues. The CDR3 region has the DNA TGTGCCAGCAGCCAAGTAGGCGGGCGGCAAGAGACCCAGTACTTC. Protein product: CASSQVGGRQETQYF.

The rearrangement joins TRBV13 to TRBJ2-4; 8 nucleotides align to TRBD1. CDR1 PRHDT and CDR2 FYEKMQ come from the germline V gene (reference sequence). V shed 4 bases and J 3 bases; nucleotides not matched to a gene: 8. The CDR3 is 16 amino acids. Here the CDR3 reads CASSSRTGQGKNIQYF. CDR3 sequence (DNA): TGTGCCAGCAGCTCCAGGACAGGGCAAGGCAAAAACATTCAGTACTTC.

This chain joins TRBV6-1 and TRBJ2-1, with 8 nucleotides matching TRBD1. This CDR3 has 14 residues. Germline lookup yields CDR1 MNHNS and CDR2 SASEGT. V shed 7 bases and J 4 bases; nucleotides not matched to a gene: 6. The CDR3 DNA follows: TGTGCCAGCACCTTGACAGGGGATTACAATGAGCAGTTCTTC. Residues: CASTLTGDYNEQFF.

This chain connects TRBV5-4 to TRBJ1-2; 8 bases map to TRBD1. The ends lost 3 bases at V and 4 bases at J; junction bases unmatched: 8. The CDR3 consists of 15 residues. The germline V gene encodes CDR1 SGHNT and CDR2 YYREEE (reference sequence). The CDR3 coding sequence is TGTGCCAGCAGCTCTGGACAGGGACTTCCCTATGGCTACACCTTC. Amino acid sequence: CASSSGQGLPYGYTF.

The chain has TRBV6-4 and TRBJ1-2; D perhaps matches TRBD1 (5 bases). The CDR3 totals 13 residues. V gave up 0 bases and J gave up 4 bases, with 6 bases separating them. CDR1 MRHNA and CDR2 SNTAGT come from the germline V gene. Here the CDR3 reads CASSDSQGYGYTF. The CDR3 DNA is TGTGCCAGCAGTGACTCGCAGGGCTATGGCTACACCTTC.

The V call is TRBV7-2, the J call TRBJ1-6; 8 nucleotides align to TRBD1. The CDR3 is 16 amino acids. Germline V gene sequence: CDR1 SGHTA, CDR2 FQGNSA. V dropped 6 bases and J dropped 4; count of bases not matched to a gene: 8. Here the CDR3 reads CASSSGQGDYNSPLHF. CDR3 sequence (DNA): TGTGCCAGCAGTTCTGGACAGGGAGATTATAATTCACCCCTCCACTTT.

The CDR3: CASSQTSGTLGQFF. In DNA, the CDR3 is TGCGCCAGCAGCCAGACTAGCGGAACCTTAGGGCAGTTCTTC. V is TRBV5-1 and J is TRBJ2-1; 9 bases are shared with TRBD2. The CDR3 covers 14 residues. V shed 4 bases, J shed 12 bases, and the junction held 11 bases outside the gene matches. Germline V gene data show CDR1 as SGHRS and CDR2 as YFSETQ. Drawing the rest from reference TRBV5-1 and TRBJ2-1, the complete variable domain is KAGVTQTPRYLIKTRGQQVTLSCSPISGHRSVSWYQQTPGQGLQFLFEYFSETQRNKGNFPGRFSGRQFSNSRSEMNVSTLELGDSALYLCASSQTSGTLGQFFGPGTRLTVL.

The rearrangement joins TRBV11-1 to TRBJ1-1, with 9 bases matching TRBD1. CDR1 is SGHAT, CDR2 FQDESV, per germline (reference sequence). The trim removed 5 bases at V and 4 bases at J, leaving 8 bases unmatched. CDR3 length: 15 amino acids. CDR3 sequence: CASSSTGGHGTEAFF. As DNA, the CDR3 is TGTGCCAGCAGCAGTACAGGGGGCCATGGCACTGAAGCTTTCTTT.

The chain is built from TRBV18 and TRBJ2-7; TRBD2 matches at 11 bases. V shed 3 bases, J shed 4 bases, and the junction held 2 bases outside the gene matches. Germline loops: CDR1 KGHSH, CDR2 LQKENI. The CDR3 consists of 14 residues. CDR3 protein: CASSPSGGAYEQYF. CDR3 nucleotide sequence: TGTGCCAGCTCACCTAGCGGGGGGGCTTACGAGCAGTACTTC.

The chain links TRBV10-1 to TRBJ1-1; tentative D call: TRBD1 (5 bases). V was trimmed by 5 bases and J by 4 bases, leaving 14 bases between them. This CDR3 is 14 amino acids long. The V gene's germline CDR1 is WNHNN and CDR2 SYGVQD (reference sequence). CDR3 sequence: CASSSGTGSTEAFF. CDR3 nucleotides: TGCGCCAGCAGTTCCGGGACTGGGAGCACTGAAGCTTTCTTT.

The chain couples TRBV30 to TRBJ1-1; D may be TRBD1 (6 bases). Trimming removed 2 bases at V and 4 bases at J, with 17 bases between. Per germline, CDR1 GTSNPN and CDR2 SVGIG (reference sequence). This CDR3 region has 15 residues. This chain's CDR3 is CAWSKRDNEGTEAFF. In DNA, the CDR3 is TGTGCCTGGAGTAAGAGGGACAACGAGGGCACTGAAGCTTTCTTT.

The chain links TRBV4-1 to TRBJ2-5; 13 bases are shared with TRBD2. CDR3 length: 16 amino acids. Germline CDR1 is MGHRA and CDR2 is YSYEKL. With V trimmed by 4 bases and J by 6 bases, 8 bases remained unmatched. The DNA for the CDR3 is TGCGCCAGCAGCCCCTGGGGGACTAGCGGGGATAAGACCCAGTACTTC. This translates into CASSPWGTSGDKTQYF.

The V gene is TRBV5-4, the J gene TRBJ2-1; 9 bases map to TRBD2. The CDR3 runs to 19 residues. The germline CDR1 and CDR2 sequences are SGHNT and YYREEE (reference sequence). V lost 0 bases and J lost 0; bases outside the gene matches: 10. This chain's CDR3 is CASSLGAGGPVSSYNEQFF. The DNA of the CDR3 is TGTGCCAGCAGCTTGGGGGCGGGGGGGCCCGTGAGCTCCTACAATGAGCAGTTCTTC.

The rearrangement links TRBV19 to TRBJ1-2, with D possibly being TRBD1 (6 bases). The length of the CDR3 is 13 residues. V lost 5 bases, J lost 4 bases, and 11 bases lay in between. Germline V CDR1 and CDR2: LNHDA, SQIVND (reference sequence). CDR3 nucleotides: TGTGCCAGTAGTGCGCAGGGGTTCTATGGCTACACCTTC. Translating it yields CASSAQGFYGYTF.

The chain joins TRBV7-2 to TRBJ1-3; possibly TRBD1 for D (6 bases). The CDR3 loop spans 14 amino acids. Germline loops: CDR1 SGHTA, CDR2 FQGNSA. V lost 5 bases and J lost 6, with 14 bases in between. The CDR3, as DNA: TGTGCCAGCAGCAGAAGGGACAACGCAAACACCATATATTTT. Translated, it gives CASSRRDNANTIYF.

The chain has TRBV10-2 and TRBJ2-7; D is possibly TRBD1 (5 bases). The V gene's germline CDR1 is WSHSY and CDR2 SAAADI. The CDR3 runs 14 residues. The V end was cut by 2 bases, the J end by 2 bases, with 10 bases between. The CDR3 region is CASSEEWGAYEQYF. The DNA for the CDR3 is TGCGCCAGCAGTGAGGAGTGGGGCGCCTACGAGCAGTACTTC.

The chain couples TRBV2 to TRBJ1-6; TRBD1 agrees at 7 bases. Germline loops: CDR1 SNHLY, CDR2 FYNNEI. The CDR3 length is 15 residues. V lost 8 bases and J lost 8; bases outside the gene matches: 12. The CDR3, as DNA: TGTGCCAGCCTACAGGGGTTACCGGGGGATTCACCCCTCCACTTT. This codes for CASLQGLPGDSPLHF.

The chain employs TRBV25-1 and TRBJ2-5; TRBD2 matches 8 bases. The CDR3 is 14 amino acids. The junction had 7 bases not matched to a gene; V was cut back by 5 bases and J by 5 bases. Germline V gives CDR1 MGHDK, CDR2 SYGVNS. The CDR3 sequence: CASSRPGGAETQYF. The CDR3 bases are TGTGCCAGCAGTCGTCCGGGGGGGGCCGAGACCCAGTACTTC.

The chain carries TRBV4-2 and TRBJ2-1, with 7 bases identical to TRBD1. The CDR3 loop spans 13 amino acids. Looked up from germline, CDR1 is LGHNA and CDR2 is YNFKEQ. After removal of 0 bases from V and 16 bases from J, the junction contained 9 bases not matched to a gene. The CDR3 region is CASSQDLVGTVFF. DNA of the CDR3: TGTGCCAGCAGCCAAGACTTAGTAGGGACAGTTTTCTTC.

The V call is TRBV30, the J call TRBJ2-5, with 13 bases that match TRBD2. The V segment lost 0 bases and the J segment 5 bases; nucleotides outside the gene matches: 3. The germline V gene has CDR1 GTSNPN and CDR2 SVGIG (reference sequence). CDR3 length equals 15 residues. CDR3 sequence (DNA): TGTGCCTGGAGTGTATCACTAGCGGGAGGGGAGACCCAGTACTTC. It translates to CAWSVSLAGGETQYF.

The chain recombines TRBV19 with TRBJ1-2; perhaps TRBD1 as D (5 bases). Germline V lookup: CDR1 LNHDA, CDR2 SQIVND (reference sequence). This CDR3 contains 14 residues. Trimming pared 0 bases from V and 8 bases from J, leaving 13 bases between. In DNA, the CDR3 is TGTGCCAGTAGTATAGAGGGGCGCCCTCGGGGCTACACCTTC. Amino acids: CASSIEGRPRGYTF.

This chain links TRBV5-1 with TRBJ2-6; no firm D call. V lost 4 bases and J lost 0, with 11 bases in between. Germline CDR1 SGHRS, CDR2 YFSETQ. The CDR3 is made up of 16 amino acids. The CDR3 DNA is TGCGCCAGCAGCCCGGGTCCCAGCTCTGGGGCCAACGTCCTGACTTTC. Translated: CASSPGPSSGANVLTF.

The gene calls are TRBV10-1 and TRBJ2-5; 11 bases match TRBD1. Trimming took 9 bases from V and 5 from J; bases not matched to a gene: 8. Germline lookup yields CDR1 WNHNN and CDR2 SYGVQD (reference sequence). This CDR3 is 14 amino acids long. The CDR3 protein is CARGQGANVETQYF. The CDR3, as DNA: TGCGCCAGAGGACAGGGGGCTAATGTGGAGACCCAGTACTTC.

This chain joins TRBV18 and TRBJ1-1; D is unresolved. The CDR3 contains 14 residues. Germline-derived CDR1 and CDR2 are KGHSH and LQKENI. Trimming pared 0 bases from V and 3 bases from J, leaving 8 bases between. DNA for the CDR3: TGTGCCAGCTCACCACCGCGAGGATACACTGAAGCTTTCTTT. Its protein product is CASSPPRGYTEAFF.

The rearrangement links TRBV6-1 to TRBJ1-2, with 10 bases lining up with TRBD1. CDR1 MNHNS and CDR2 SASEGT come from the germline V gene. The V and J ends lost 7 bases and 7 bases, in that order; junction bases with no gene match: 9. This CDR3 comprises 14 residues. The CDR3 bases are TGTGCCAGCACCCAGGGGGACAGGGGTGGTGGCTACACCTTC. This encodes CASTQGDRGGGYTF.

The V gene is TRBV5-6, the J gene TRBJ1-2; 9 bases align to TRBD1. This CDR3 has 16 amino acids. Trimming cost V 1 base and J 6 bases; bases outside gene matches: 10. Germline CDR1 SGHDT, CDR2 YYEEEE. The CDR3 loop is CASSLRDRAFLHGYTF. CDR3 nucleotides: TGTGCCAGCAGCTTGCGGGACAGGGCTTTCCTCCATGGCTACACCTTC. Together with reference TRBV5-6 and TRBJ1-2, the CDR3 gives the full variable domain: DAGVTQSPTHLIKTRGQQVTLRCSPKSGHDTVSWYQQALGQGPQFIFQYYEEEERQRGNFPDRFSGHQFPNYSSELNVNALLLGDSALYLCASSLRDRAFLHGYTFGSGTRLTVV.